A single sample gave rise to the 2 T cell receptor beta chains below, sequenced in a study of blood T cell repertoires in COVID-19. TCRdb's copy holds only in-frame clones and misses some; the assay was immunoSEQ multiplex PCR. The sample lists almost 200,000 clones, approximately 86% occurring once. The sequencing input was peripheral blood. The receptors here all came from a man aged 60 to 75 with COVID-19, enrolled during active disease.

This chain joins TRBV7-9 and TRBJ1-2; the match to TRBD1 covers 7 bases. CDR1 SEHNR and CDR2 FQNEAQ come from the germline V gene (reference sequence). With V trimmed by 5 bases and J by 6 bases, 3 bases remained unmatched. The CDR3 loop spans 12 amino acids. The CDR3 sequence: CASSQGVDGYTF. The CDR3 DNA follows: TGTGCCAGCAGCCAGGGGGTGGATGGCTACACCTTC.

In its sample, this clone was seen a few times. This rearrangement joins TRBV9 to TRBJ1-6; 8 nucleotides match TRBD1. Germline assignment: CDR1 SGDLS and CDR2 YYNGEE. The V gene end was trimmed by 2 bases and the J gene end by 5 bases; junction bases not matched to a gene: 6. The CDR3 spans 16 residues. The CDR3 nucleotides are TGTGCCAGCAGCGTTACTCCGGGACAGGATAATTCACCCCTCCACTTT. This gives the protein CASSVTPGQDNSPLHF.